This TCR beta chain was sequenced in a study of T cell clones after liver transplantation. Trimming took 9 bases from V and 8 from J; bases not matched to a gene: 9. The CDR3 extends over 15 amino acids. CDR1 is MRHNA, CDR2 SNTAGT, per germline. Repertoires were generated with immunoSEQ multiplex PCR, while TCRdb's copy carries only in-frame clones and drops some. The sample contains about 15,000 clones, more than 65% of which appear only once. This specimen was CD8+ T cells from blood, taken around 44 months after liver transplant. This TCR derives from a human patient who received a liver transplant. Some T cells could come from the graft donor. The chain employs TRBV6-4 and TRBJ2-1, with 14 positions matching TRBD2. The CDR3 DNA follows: TGTGCCAGTCGCCGACTAGCGGGGGGGATCGATGAGCAGTTCTTC. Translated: CASRRLAGGIDEQFF.